This T cell receptor beta chain derives from a study of T cells in tumors after PD-1 blockade. About the research overall: Excluded were patients with checkpoint blockade, immunosuppressants, or radiotherapy or other anti-cancer therapy within 4 weeks. Mean per blood sample: about 110,000 templates (24,679-257,772), about 40,000 unique clonotypes. Patients received pembrolizumab 200 mg every 3 weeks or cemiplimab 350 mg every 2 weeks. Overall study findings and caveats: Blood contained roughly two fifths of the tumor's TCR clonotypes.

This clone was found once. What it recognizes is unknown. This same CDR3 is encoded by further DNA sequences in the sample. Sequenced by immunoSEQ multiplex PCR; TCRdb stores in-frame clones only, minus some. This sample has roughly 20,000 clones, with 65% to 85% found just once. Trimming at V came to 6 bases and at J to 2 bases, leaving 5 bases not matched to a gene. This CDR3 is built from 14 residues. CDR1 and CDR2 from the germline V gene are SQVTM and ANQGSEA. The source material was PBMCs, sampled after anti-PD-1 therapy. The gene calls are TRBV29-1 and TRBJ2-3; TRBD1 aligns across 10 bases. The TCR comes from a human donor with advanced basal cell or squamous cell carcinoma (not recorded which). This CDR3 is CSVEGQGYTDTQYF. The CDR3 coding sequence is TGCAGCGTGGAGGGACAGGGGTACACAGATACGCAGTATTTT.